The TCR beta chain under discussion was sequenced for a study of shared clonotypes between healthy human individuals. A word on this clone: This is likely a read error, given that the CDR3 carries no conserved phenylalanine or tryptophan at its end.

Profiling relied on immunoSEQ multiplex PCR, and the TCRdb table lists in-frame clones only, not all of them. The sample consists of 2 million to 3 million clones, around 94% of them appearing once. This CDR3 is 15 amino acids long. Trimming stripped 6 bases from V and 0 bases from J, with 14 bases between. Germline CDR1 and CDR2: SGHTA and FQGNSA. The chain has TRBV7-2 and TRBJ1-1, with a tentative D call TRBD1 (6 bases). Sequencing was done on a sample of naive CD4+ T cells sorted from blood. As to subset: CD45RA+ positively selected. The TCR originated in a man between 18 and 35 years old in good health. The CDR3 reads CASRSWGAVNTEAFL. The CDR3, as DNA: TGTGCCAGCAGGTCATGGGGGGCAGTGAACACTGAAGCTTTCCTT.